This T cell receptor (beta chain) was identified in a study of beta chain features in type 1 diabetes (dated by TCRdb to between 2018 and 2020). Regarding the complete study: No differences in mean age, gender distribution, total cell number or subset yield were found between patients and healthy donors. Naive and central memory subsets were obtained from all 30 or so donors, but regulatory and stem cell-like memory subsets were isolated from only 8 patients and about 8 healthy donors. Across all samples, about 110 million sorted cells were examined, and cell number per subset correlated strongly with RNA yield. In the study, recently diagnosed type 1 diabetes patients and matched healthy donors were compared on the TCRB repertoires of their sorted circulating CD4+ T cell subsets. Summary of the overall study and its limitations: Because cDNA rather than genomic DNA was sequenced, highly expressing activated cells could have been over-represented, although no difference in activation and CD3 levels was found between groups. HLA sub-analyses involved small numbers of individuals, so any influence of HLA type on TCRB rearrangement remained unresolved. Fewer insertions and more nucleotide deletions at VDJ recombination sites were observed in patients with type 1 diabetes, implying thymic rearrangement abnormalities. Type 1 diabetes patients showed a moderate but significant shortening of TCRB CDR3 length in all four CD4+ subsets. Naive, central memory and regulatory TCRB repertoires appeared to be more alike among patients than among healthy donors. PCR may preferentially amplify shorter templates, but because patient and control samples were amplified and corrected together, any resulting skew would affect both groups equally.

To note about this clone: Its antigen specificity is not known. No per-base quality is available; no much larger clone lies one base away.

From each donor, a single peripheral blood sample of about 116 mL on average was drawn into heparinised tubes. Naive, central memory, regulatory and stem cell-like memory CD4+ T cells were sorted on a BD FACSAria II using a panel including CD45RO, CCR7, CD25, CD127, CD95 and CD27. Every sorted population had a purity above 98%. Right away, PBMCs were isolated by Lymphoprep density gradient centrifugation and were stained directly, with no culture step. So that batch effects would be minimized, each experiment stained and sorted samples in pairs, pairing one healthy donor with one patient. All of the isolated RNA was reverse transcribed with the High Capacity cDNA Reverse Transcription Kit, so expressed TCRB transcripts were sequenced. Naive, central memory and regulatory T cell samples underwent deep immunoSEQ sequencing, averaging about 3.57 million total reads per sample. After sorted cells were lysed in RLT buffer, RNA was extracted with DNase-treated RNeasy Micro or Mini kits, with the choice depending on cell number. To prevent cross-contamination, each cell subset was processed individually, whereas patient and healthy donor samples were processed jointly. The immunoSEQ multiplex PCR was used to amplify TCRB sequences from cDNA, generating 87-bp fragments that spanned the CDR3 region. Sequencing of the amplicons was done on the Illumina HiSeq platform. Per the original workflow: Synthetic template baselines were used to correct PCR bias computationally, reads within Hamming distance 2 were collapsed, and singletons that could not be merged were discarded. Reads were aligned against IMGT so that V, D and J genes, CDR3 length and insertions or deletions at six rearrangement sites could be assigned. Within each subset, clonotype counts were normalized to the number of sorted cells before true diversity and Gini coefficients were calculated with the tcR R package. The overlap coefficient, calculated on TCRB nucleotide sequences, was used to measure repertoire sharing. This is the immuneACCESS table as TCRdb keeps it, with only in-frame sequences that have V and J called. A part of the clones is gone; compared with another copy, unresolved V genes explain less than half, and the rest is unexplained. V, J and clone size reflect that table, while D and trimming were determined from the DNA. Within this sample are 110,000 to 150,000 clones, with just over 9% of them counted one time only. In total, the top ten clones hold 0.68% of the sample.

What was sequenced was central memory CD4+ T cells from blood. This sequence was found in a man between 18 and 35 years old in good health.

CDR3 region: CARTTGGTYNEQFF. The sequenced DNA: TGTGCCAGAACGACAGGGGGCACCTACAATGAGCAGTTCTTC. The sequence is built from TRBV2 and TRBJ2-1; 10 bases in the junction line up with TRBD1. The germline V gene sets CDR1 to SNHLY and CDR2 to FYNNEI. The CDR3 numbers 14 residues from cysteine through phenylalanine. The kept DNA is CDR3 alone, 42 bases in frame from the first base. V has 9 bases trimmed and J has 2 bases trimmed; junction bases matching no gene number 4.